This TCR beta chain was recovered during a study of cytomegalovirus exposure and HLA in healthy donors (dated by TCRdb to 2016 to 2017). Concerning the study at large: A later analysis indicated that the roughly 120 validation repertoires were generated on the platform also employed for the 600 to 750 repertoires of the first cohort. The study aimed to test whether cataloging public T cell receptors could reveal signatures of past pathogen exposure. A separate validation cohort of about 110 different subjects was used in addition to the roughly 700-subject first cohort. To predict cytomegalovirus infection status, the study combined high-throughput TCR immunosequencing, statistical association of individual TCRs with disease status, and machine learning.

The receptor library was made with the immunoSEQ multiplex PCR assay. The study's own analysis went as follows. A statistical classification framework was developed to diagnose cytomegalovirus status using the catalog of TCR beta chain sequences. TCRdb carries this immuneACCESS record with in-frame sequences only. Its versions omit some clonotypes, under half of them owing to an unresolved V gene in the studies checked, with the rest unexplained. That table furnishes V, J and clone size, whereas the DNA furnished D and trimming. For this sample the table gives under 140,000 clones, of which roughly 90% were detected only once. The biggest ten clones account for about 1.5% of the sample. To note about this clone: Its antigen is not yet known. No base quality values were provided; no much bigger clone lies one nucleotide off.

Study-wide findings and limitations: A later analysis had no HLA typing for the validation cohort, so co-occurrence there was scored across all 120 repertoires. Most TCR sequences were observed very rarely across donors, whereas some public TCRs were present in many individuals. In both the original and validation cohorts, the classifier was reported to diagnose cytomegalovirus status with high specificity and sensitivity. In vitro tests confirmed that a few of the cytomegalovirus-associated TCR beta chains recognize cytomegalovirus antigens. It was suggested by the authors that the approach could potentially be generalized to other disease states and immunological phenotypes. In the study, 150 to 200 TCR beta chains were listed as associated with cytomegalovirus. In a later analysis, TCRs clustered in the first cohort were found to also tend to co-occur in the roughly 120 validation repertoires, with 90% to 95% of cluster scores above 0.

Donors formed part of the validation cohort, which comprised 120 subjects and was distinct from the first cohort of 690 or so subjects. The cysteine opens and the phenylalanine closes a CDR3 of 16 amino acids. Here the CDR3 DNA is all that survives: 48 bases in frame from base 1. Trimming at the junction amounts to 2 bases on V and 3 bases on J, and the germline ends lie 14 bases apart. CDR1 and CDR2, looked up from the germline V gene, are SGHAT and FQNNGV. The sequence is built from TRBV11-2 and TRBJ2-1; TRBD2 is perhaps the D gene, given 6 matching bases. The sequenced sample consisted of PBMCs. This receptor was obtained from a woman aged 25 to 39 in good health and CMV-seropositive. The nucleotide sequence reads TGTGCCAGCAGCTTATCGGGGACTGGGGGCTACAATGAGCAGTTCTTC. It translates as CASSLSGTGGYNEQFF.